This entry lists 14 T cell receptor beta chains sequenced from one sample in a study of CD8 T cells in ankylosing spondylitis. Study-wide points: A motif of 7 to 9 highly homologous TCR beta variants was seen as apparently characteristic of ankylosing spondylitis blood.

TCRdb fed the 5' RACE reads into MiXCR, producing one record per CDR3 protein. The sample has about 400,000 distinct CDR3 sequences, around 20% seen once. Their specific antigens are unknown. Material for sequencing was blood, either unsorted or a sorted T cell fraction (not recorded which). All receptors derive from a male donor with ankylosing spondylitis.

This clonotype has more than one count but fewer than ten. V and J are TRBV7-3 and TRBJ2-5; D perhaps matches TRBD1 (5 bases). The germline gives CDR1 SGHTA, CDR2 FQGTGA. This CDR3 contains 14 residues. Trimming cost V 3 bases and J 4 bases, with 12 bases left between them. The CDR3 protein is CASSFQGRGETQYF. The CDR3 DNA sequence: TGTGCCAGCAGCTTTCAGGGTAGGGGAGAGACCCAGTACTTC. The variable domain in full, with the rest retrieved from reference TRBV7-3 and TRBJ2-5, is GAGVSQTPSNKVTEKGKYVELRCDPISGHTALYWYRQSLGQGPEFLIYFQGTGAADDSGLPNDRFFAVRPEGSVSTLKIQRTERGDSAVYLCASSFQGRGETQYFGPGTRLLVL.

The table lists this clonotype with a few counts. This chain connects TRBV7-8 to TRBJ2-1; D possibly uses TRBD1 or TRBD2 (5 bases each). CDR1 and CDR2 from the germline V gene are SGHVS and FQNEAQ. V dropped 5 bases and J dropped 6 bases, with 17 bases sitting between them. The CDR3 is 15 amino acids. For the CDR3, the DNA is TGTGCCAGCAGCCGCGGACAACACCGGGGCAATGAGCAGTTCTTC. Its protein product is CASSRGQHRGNEQFF.

The chain is built from TRBV12-3 or TRBV12-4 and TRBJ1-5; D remains ambiguous. V gave up 6 bases and J gave up 5 bases, with 14 bases separating them. The CDR3 is 14 amino acids. The CDR3 DNA reads TGTGCCAGCAGATCCCCGTTCGCACATCAGCCCCAGCATTTT. It encodes CASRSPFAHQPQHF.

The table lists this clonotype with a few counts. The rearrangement uses TRBV15 and TRBJ2-2, with 10 bases lining up with TRBD1. CDR1 and CDR2 from the germline V gene are LNHNV and YYDKDF (reference sequence). Losses at the gene ends were 0 bases for V and 7 bases for J; bases not matched to a gene: 11. This CDR3 region has 18 residues. The CDR3 protein is CATSRDPRQGALRGELFF. CDR3 in DNA: TGTGCCACCAGCAGAGACCCGAGACAGGGGGCGCTCCGCGGGGAGCTGTTTTTT.

The V call is TRBV5-1, the J call TRBJ2-7, with 7 bases lining up with TRBD2. The CDR3 is made up of 13 amino acids. J gave up 0 bases and V 9 bases, and 6 bases lay outside the gene matches. The germline gives CDR1 SGHRS, CDR2 YFSETQ. The CDR3 DNA reads TGCGCCACCAGGTCGGGGGGCTCCTACGAGCAGTACTTC. Translating gives CATRSGGSYEQYF.

V and J are TRBV7-9 and TRBJ1-1, with D possibly being TRBD1 (5 bases). V lost 1 base and J 0 bases, leaving 9 bases between the germline ends. Germline V gene lookup returns CDR1 SEHNR and CDR2 FQNEAQ (reference sequence). The CDR3 runs 15 residues. The CDR3 region is CASSLGGGMNTEAFF. The CDR3 nucleotides read TGTGCCAGCAGCTTAGGCGGGGGTATGAACACTGAAGCTTTCTTT.

Only a few counts were recorded for this clonotype. This chain links TRBV11-2 with TRBJ2-5; either TRBD1 or TRBD2 may supply D (7 bases each). Germline V gives CDR1 SGHAT, CDR2 FQNNGV. The ends were cut back, 1 base at V and 1 base at J, with 13 bases in the middle. This CDR3 contains 16 residues. In nucleotides, the CDR3 is TGTGCCAGCAGCTTAGGTGGGAGGGGGCGCCAAGAGACCCAGTACTTC. It codes for CASSLGGRGRQETQYF.

The chain carries TRBV4-3 and TRBJ2-3; the match to TRBD1 covers 8 bases. The CDR3 length is 16 residues. Losses at the gene ends were 5 bases for V and 3 bases for J; bases not matched to a gene: 10. Germline V gene data show CDR1 as LGHNA and CDR2 as YSLEER. CDR3 coding DNA: TGCGCCAGCAGCATCGGATCAGGGGGCAGGACAGATACGCAGTATTTT. Translating it yields CASSIGSGGRTDTQYF.

The chain has TRBV3-1 and TRBJ1-1; TRBD1 agrees at 8 bases. Trimming removed 2 bases from V and 4 bases from J; junction bases left unmatched: 3. The germline V gene has CDR1 LGHDT and CDR2 YNNKEL (reference sequence). CDR3 length: 14 residues. The CDR3 loop is CASSQITGGTEAFF. In DNA form, the CDR3 reads TGTGCCAGCAGCCAAATAACAGGGGGCACTGAAGCTTTCTTT.

The rearrangement uses TRBV12-3 or TRBV12-4 and TRBJ1-1; tentatively, D is TRBD1 (5 bases). The CDR3 covers 14 residues. Trimming cost V 7 bases and J 0 bases, with 12 bases left between them. Written as DNA, the CDR3 is TGTGCCAGCACCAGGGAGAGGGTGAACACTGAAGCTTTCTTT. Amino acid sequence: CASTRERVNTEAFF.

The V and J genes are TRBV11-2 and TRBJ2-1; 7 bases line up with TRBD1. CDR3 length: 15 amino acids. Trimming at V came to 0 bases and at J to 5 bases, leaving 4 bases not matched to a gene. Per the germline V gene, CDR1 is SGHAT and CDR2 is FQNNGV. The CDR3 sequence: CASSLDPGQHNEQFF. CDR3 coding DNA: TGTGCCAGCAGCTTAGATCCGGGACAGCACAATGAGCAGTTCTTC.

This clonotype showed up many times. The rearrangement links TRBV5-1 to TRBJ2-5, with D perhaps TRBD1 (5 bases). Looked up from germline, CDR1 is SGHRS and CDR2 is YFSETQ. The CDR3 is 15 residues long. V gave up 4 bases and J gave up 2 bases, with 15 bases separating them. CDR3 in DNA: TGCGCCAGCAGCGGATCGACAGAACCTCAAGAGACCCAGTACTTC. Encoded protein: CASSGSTEPQETQYF.

The chain recombines TRBV3-1 with TRBJ2-3; D not resolved. This CDR3 has 13 residues. From germline, CDR1 is LGHDT and CDR2 YNNKEL (reference sequence). V was pared by 1 base and J by 3 bases, with 5 bases between. Here the CDR3 DNA reads TGTGCCAGCAGCCAAGTCCGGACAGATACGCAGTATTTT. Its protein is CASSQVRTDTQYF.

This clonotype appeared a few times. V and J are TRBV28 and TRBJ2-3; weak D call: TRBD2 (5 bases). CDR3 length: 17 amino acids. The germline CDR1 and CDR2 sequences are MDHEN and SYDVKM. Trimming removed 7 bases at V and 5 bases at J, with 25 bases between. CDR3 loop: CASNFWRNSGDQDTQYF. The CDR3, as DNA: TGTGCCAGCAATTTCTGGAGGAACAGCGGAGATCAAGATACGCAGTATTTT.